The entry that follows covers one TCR beta chain sequence. The data belong to a study of blood T cell repertoires in COVID-19. Whole-study context: In each case, the material was cDNA or gDNA derived from T cells, B-cell-depleted T cells, or PBMCs.

Seattle enrolled patients during active infection and tracked them longitudinally. As processed by the authors: Researchers report that nucleated cell counts were estimated from reference gene primer amplification. The data were produced by immunoSEQ multiplex PCR, yet TCRdb's version contains in-frame clones alone and is incomplete. V and J calls and clone size follow that table, whereas D and trimming were derived from the DNA. The data hold some 64,000 clones, with roughly 80% observed a single time. The J segment lost 7 bases and the V segment lost 4 bases, leaving 12 bases of the junction unmatched. Per the germline V gene, CDR1 is SGHDN and CDR2 is FVKESK. The CDR3 length is 17 residues.

The sequenced sample consisted of peripheral blood. This TCR was recovered from a man aged 60-69 years with COVID-19, enrolled during active disease. The genes are TRBV14 and TRBJ2-2; 10 nucleotides align to TRBD2. The CDR3 reads CASSPRDTSGIYGELFF. DNA of the CDR3: TGTGCCAGCAGCCCAAGGGATACTAGCGGGATTTACGGGGAGCTGTTTTTT.